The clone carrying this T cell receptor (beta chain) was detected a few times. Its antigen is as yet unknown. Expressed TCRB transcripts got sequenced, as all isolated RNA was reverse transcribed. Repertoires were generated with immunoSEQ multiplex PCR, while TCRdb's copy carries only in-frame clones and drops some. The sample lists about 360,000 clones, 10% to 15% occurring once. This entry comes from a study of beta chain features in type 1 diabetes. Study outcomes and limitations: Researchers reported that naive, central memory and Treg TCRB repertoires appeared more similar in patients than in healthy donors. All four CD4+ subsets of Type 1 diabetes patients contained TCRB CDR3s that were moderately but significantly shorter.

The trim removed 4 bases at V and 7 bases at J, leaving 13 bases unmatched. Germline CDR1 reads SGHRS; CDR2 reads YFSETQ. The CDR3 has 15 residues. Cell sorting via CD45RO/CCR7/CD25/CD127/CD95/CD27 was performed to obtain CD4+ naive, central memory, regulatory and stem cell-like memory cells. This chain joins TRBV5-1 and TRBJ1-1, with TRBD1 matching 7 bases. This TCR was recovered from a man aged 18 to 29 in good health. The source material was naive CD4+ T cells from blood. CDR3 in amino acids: CASSPQGGLNGEAFF. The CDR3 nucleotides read TGCGCCAGCAGCCCTCAGGGGGGATTGAACGGTGAAGCTTTCTTT.